These 18 T cell receptor beta chains came from one sample sequenced in a study of OX40 agonist ivuxolimab in advanced cancers. The assay was immunoSEQ multiplex PCR, and TCRdb's table has in-frame clones only and misses some. The sample holds around 36,000 clones, roughly 80% seen once. The sequencing used CD4+ or CD8+ T cells sorted from blood, collected in a trial of the OX40 agonist ivuxolimab. Receptors were obtained from an adult with an advanced solid tumor such as melanoma, head and neck, liver or kidney cancer.

V is TRBV5-1 and J is TRBJ2-7; TRBD2 matches 16 bases. V trimming: 1 base; J trimming: 5 bases; junction bases outside the gene matches: 9. The germline CDR1 and CDR2 sequences are SGHRS and YFSETQ. The CDR3 has 18 amino acids. CDR3 in DNA: TGCGCCAGCAGCTTGTATCCGGGACTAGCGGGGGGGCAGAACGAGCAGTACTTC. As protein: CASSLYPGLAGGQNEQYF. The whole variable domain, filled in from reference TRBV5-1 and TRBJ2-7, reads KAGVTQTPRYLIKTRGQQVTLSCSPISGHRSVSWYQQTPGQGLQFLFEYFSETQRNKGNFPGRFSGRQFSNSRSEMNVSTLELGDSALYLCASSLYPGLAGGQNEQYFGPGTRLTVT.

This chain uses TRBV19 with TRBJ2-1; perhaps TRBD1 as D (6 bases). The germline V gene encodes CDR1 LNHDA and CDR2 SQIVND (reference sequence). This CDR3 has 15 amino acids. V lost 7 bases and J lost 3, with 16 bases in between. The CDR3 reads CASKARDTYYNEQFF. In nucleotides, the CDR3 is TGTGCCAGTAAGGCCCGGGACACCTACTACAATGAGCAGTTCTTC. Supplemented by reference TRBV19 and TRBJ2-1, the full variable domain reads DGGITQSPKYLFRKEGQNVTLSCEQNLNHDAMYWYRQDPGQGLRLIYYSQIVNDFQKGDIAEGYSVSREKKESFPLTVTSAQKNPTAFYLCASKARDTYYNEQFFGPGTRLTVL.

This chain connects TRBV6-5 to TRBJ2-7; TRBD1 matches at 7 bases. The CDR3 contains 15 residues. With V trimmed by 3 bases and J by 3 bases, 8 bases remained unmatched. The germline V gene has CDR1 MNHEY and CDR2 SVGAGI. CDR3 in amino acids: CASSYRDSKHYEQYF. The DNA of the CDR3 is TGTGCCAGCAGTTATAGGGACAGCAAACACTACGAGCAGTACTTC.

This clone is a singleton in its sample. V is TRBV4-1 and J is TRBJ1-4, with a possible D match to TRBD1 (5 bases). CDR3 length: 15 amino acids. V shed 3 bases and J shed 3 bases, with 11 bases lying between them. Germline CDR1 is MGHRA and CDR2 is YSYEKL. CDR3 nucleotide sequence: TGCGCCAGCAGCCAGAATGCGGGACCTAATGAAAAACTGTTTTTT. Protein: CASSQNAGPNEKLFF.

This chain links TRBV16 with TRBJ1-5, with D perhaps matching TRBD1 (6 bases). The germline V and J ends were trimmed by 4 bases and 5 bases, with 21 bases remaining between them. CDR3 length: 17 residues. From germline, CDR1 is KGHSY and CDR2 FQNENV. The CDR3 loop reads CASSPLGGRGAHQPQHF. The DNA for the CDR3 is TGTGCCAGCAGCCCCTTAGGGGGACGAGGTGCGCATCAGCCCCAGCATTTT.

CDR3 coding DNA: TGTGCCAGCAGCTTAGCTTTCGGCGGGATCGCTACGGATGAGCAGTTCTTC. Amino acids: CASSLAFGGIATDEQFF. The gene calls are TRBV7-8 and TRBJ2-1; D perhaps matches TRBD2 (6 bases). In germline, CDR1 is SGHVS, CDR2 FQNEAQ. CDR3 length: 17 residues. Trimming took 0 bases from V and 8 from J, leaving 20 bases between them.

The count of this clone is one. The chain is built from TRBV5-4 and TRBJ2-7; 8 bases are shared with TRBD1. CDR3 length: 15 residues. V dropped 0 bases and J dropped 4; count of bases not matched to a gene: 6. CDR1 is SGHNT, CDR2 YYREEE, per germline (reference sequence). CDR3 coding DNA: TGTGCCAGCAGCTTGGCCCCAGGGGGCTCTTACGAGCAGTACTTC. Its protein is CASSLAPGGSYEQYF.

This chain links TRBV30 with TRBJ1-4; D gene uncertain. CDR1 is GTSNPN and CDR2 is SVGIG in the germline V gene (reference sequence). The CDR3 is 16 residues long. Between the trimmed V and J ends, which lost 4 bases and 0 bases, there was a span of 15 bases. CDR3 in amino acids: CAWTTRGETTNEKLFF. The CDR3 DNA is TGTGCCTGGACTACCAGAGGCGAGACAACTAATGAAAAACTGTTTTTT.

This chain links TRBV4-2 with TRBJ2-7; TRBD1 matches 9 bases. V trimming: 5 bases; J trimming: 2 bases; junction bases outside the gene matches: 10. The CDR3 length is 16 residues. CDR1 is LGHNA, CDR2 YNFKEQ, per germline. The CDR3 DNA reads TGTGCCAGCAGCTTGACTGTGGGACAGGGTCCCTACGAGCAGTACTTC. Amino acids: CASSLTVGQGPYEQYF.

This chain joins TRBV27 and TRBJ1-2; no clear D gene. Germline CDR1 MNHEY, CDR2 SMNVEV (reference sequence). The CDR3 extends over 13 amino acids. Trimming shortened V by 5 bases and J by 4 bases, and 11 bases separated the two germline ends. The CDR3 DNA follows: TGTGCCAGCAGTCCGGACGCTGTCTATGGCTACACCTTC. This gives the protein CASSPDAVYGYTF.

The V gene is TRBV6-9, the J gene TRBJ1-1; the D gene is possibly TRBD1 (6 bases). Trimming took off 3 bases at V and 0 bases at J, with 17 bases between the two ends. Germline values: CDR1 MNHGY, CDR2 SVAAGI. This CDR3 spans 17 amino acids. In DNA form, the CDR3 reads TGTGCCAGCAGTTACGTGGGACATTTAAGCATGAACACTGAAGCTTTCTTT. This gives the protein CASSYVGHLSMNTEAFF.

The J gene is TRBJ2-4, the V gene TRBV5-4; TRBD1 is a possible D gene (5 bases). Germline V gene data show CDR1 as SGHNT and CDR2 as YYREEE (reference sequence). V lost 4 bases and J lost 6, with 14 bases in between. The CDR3 covers 14 residues. The CDR3 bases are TGTGCCAGCAGCCTCTCAGGGCTTGGAAACATTCAGTACTTC. It is translated as CASSLSGLGNIQYF.

The chain is built from TRBV5-1 and TRBJ2-2; unclear D gene. Germline loops: CDR1 SGHRS, CDR2 YFSETQ. The CDR3 is made up of 13 amino acids. Trimming left V 2 bases short and J 5 bases short, with 7 bases between. The DNA of the CDR3 is TGCGCCAGCAGCTTTCTGGGAACCGGGGAGCTGTTTTTT. Translation gives CASSFLGTGELFF.

V usage is TRBV10-2 and J usage is TRBJ2-7, with 7 bases fitting TRBD2. The CDR3 runs to 16 residues. Unmatched junction bases numbered 17, after V lost 6 bases and J lost 6 bases. Per the germline V gene, CDR1 is WSHSY and CDR2 is SAAADI. The CDR3 bases are TGCGCCAGCAGAAACCCACTGGGGGGGACCCTCGTCGAGCAGTACTTC. Protein product: CASRNPLGGTLVEQYF.

This rearrangement joins TRBV30 to TRBJ2-5; TRBD2 aligns across 8 bases. This CDR3 has 13 residues. CDR1 is GTSNPN, CDR2 SVGIG, per germline (reference sequence). J lost 4 bases, V lost 6 bases, and 7 bases had no gene match. CDR3 amino acids: CACQREPPETQYF. CDR3 nucleotides: TGTGCCTGCCAGCGGGAGCCTCCAGAGACCCAGTACTTC.

The chain carries TRBV7-9 and TRBJ2-5; maybe TRBD1 (6 bases). Germline CDR1 is SEHNR and CDR2 is FQNEAQ (reference sequence). The CDR3 covers 13 residues. V dropped 5 bases and J dropped 4 bases, with 11 bases sitting between them. The CDR3 here is CASSKQGGETQYF. The CDR3 coding sequence is TGTGCCAGCAGCAAACAGGGTGGAGAGACCCAGTACTTC.

CDR3 sequence (DNA): TGCGCCAGCAGTCAATCTTACAGGGGGCCCTCTAACTATGGCTACACCTTC. Protein product: CASSQSYRGPSNYGYTF. The chain uses TRBV23-1 and TRBJ1-2; 9 bases are shared with TRBD1. TRBV23-1 is an open reading frame whose function is uncertain. Trimming took 0 bases from V and 0 from J; bases not matched to a gene: 5. The CDR3 covers 17 residues.

This chain connects TRBV6-1 to TRBJ2-3; 10 nucleotides line up with TRBD2. CDR1 and CDR2 (germline): MNHNS, SASEGT. The CDR3 length is 17 residues. V shed 2 bases, J shed 0 bases, and the junction held 5 bases outside the gene matches. CDR3 in amino acids: CASSEYIAGGSTDTQYF. CDR3 sequence (DNA): TGTGCCAGCAGTGAATATATAGCGGGAGGCAGCACAGATACGCAGTATTTT.